The 20 T cell receptor beta chains in this list originate from one sample, sequenced in a study of T cells in Graves' hyperthyroidism and ophthalmopathy (dated by TCRdb to the late 2010s). The library was obtained by multiplex PCR. Sequenced on an Illumina HiSeq 2000. Amplification of TCR beta CDR3 regions was carried out from RNA transcripts. The first round of RT-PCR for the TCR CDR3 was performed with the HTBI primer set and the Qiagen OneStep RT-PCR kit. TCRdb trimmed public reads at Q25 via fastp, called clones via MiXCR and kept in-frame beta chains. Under each unique CDR3 protein, matching rows form one entry showing the most common genes and DNA. This sample comprises approximately 620,000 distinct CDR3 sequences, about a sixth of them detected only once. Clones ranked in the top ten supply roughly 3.3% of the sample. Sequencing input: blood. Every receptor here comes from a woman aged 40 to 49 with Graves' ophthalmopathy.

The chain links TRBV28 to TRBJ1-3, with D maybe TRBD1 (6 bases). The V gene's germline CDR1 is MDHEN and CDR2 SYDVKM. Deletions cut 4 bases from V and 9 bases from J, with 13 bases between. The CDR3 length is 13 residues. This CDR3 is CASSSAPGVTIYF. CDR3 DNA sequence: TGTGCCAGCAGTTCGGCCCCAGGGGTCACCATATATTTT. Based on the CDR3 plus reference TRBV28 and TRBJ1-3, the full variable domain is DVKVTQSSRYLVKRTGEKVFLECVQDMDHENMFWYRQDPGLGLRLIYFSYDVKMKEKGDIPEGYSVSREKKERFSLILESASTNQTSMYLCASSSAPGVTIYFGEGSWLTVV.

This clonotype occurred many times. The rearrangement uses TRBV6-1 and TRBJ2-3; D may be TRBD2 (6 bases). The germline gives CDR1 MNHNS, CDR2 SASEGT. This CDR3 region has 15 residues. V dropped 6 bases and J dropped 0 bases, with 13 bases sitting between them. CDR3 coding DNA: TGTGCCAGCAGCGAACGAGCGGGTAGCACAGATACGCAGTATTTT. It encodes CASSERAGSTDTQYF.

This clonotype occurred a few times. Germline and junction disagree at one end, which may indicate a read error. This rearrangement joins TRBV5-1 to TRBJ2-1; D is perhaps TRBD2 (6 bases). This CDR3 has 14 residues. Germline V gives CDR1 SGHRS, CDR2 YFSETQ. CDR3 DNA: TGCGCCAGCCGTACAACCGGGACTTACAATGAGCAGCTCTTC. Encoded protein: CASRTTGTYNEQLF.

The chain is built from TRBV19 and TRBJ1-5; the match to TRBD1 covers 9 bases. V gave up 3 bases and J gave up 6 bases; unmatched junction bases: 6. This CDR3 contains 15 residues. Germline CDR1 is LNHDA and CDR2 is SQIVND (reference sequence). The CDR3 DNA sequence: TGTGCCAGTAGTATGGGACAGGGCACGAGTCAGCCCCAGCATTTT. Its translation is CASSMGQGTSQPQHF.

This rearrangement joins TRBV12-5 to TRBJ1-5, with 10 positions matching TRBD1. This CDR3 spans 16 amino acids. Germline V CDR1 and CDR2: LGHNT, FRNRAP. V lost 6 bases to trimming and J lost 4 bases; unmatched junction nucleotides: 9. This CDR3 reads CASGPPGQGWNQPQHF. CDR3 in DNA: TGTGCTAGTGGGCCACCGGGACAGGGGTGGAATCAGCCCCAGCATTTT.

This clonotype was seen many times. The genes are TRBV20-1 and TRBJ1-1, with TRBD1 matching 11 bases. The V gene end was trimmed by 3 bases and the J gene end by 5 bases; junction bases not matched to a gene: 8. The germline gives CDR1 DFQATT, CDR2 SNEGSKA (reference sequence). The CDR3 runs to 15 residues. In nucleotides, the CDR3 is TGCAGTGCTAGGACAAGGACAGGGGGCGGAACTGAAGCTTTCTTT. Its protein is CSARTRTGGGTEAFF.

In its sample, this clonotype was seen many times. The chain uses TRBV30 and TRBJ2-3; the match to TRBD2 covers 9 bases. The CDR3 has 15 residues. Germline trimming cut 0 bases from V and 3 bases from J; bases unmatched to any gene: 4. CDR1 and CDR2 (germline): GTSNPN, SVGIG (reference sequence). The CDR3: CAWSVSGRKTDTQYF. The CDR3, as DNA: TGTGCCTGGAGTGTAAGCGGGAGGAAAACAGATACGCAGTATTTT.

This clonotype was picked up many times. The chain is built from TRBV6-1 and TRBJ1-5; D remains ambiguous. Germline V gene sequence: CDR1 MNHNS, CDR2 SASEGT. The V end lost 2 bases, the J end lost 5 bases, and 16 bases lay between the germline ends. The CDR3 sequence is 16 residues long. The CDR3: CASSENPGSWYQPQHF. The CDR3 DNA is TGTGCCAGCAGTGAAAACCCGGGCAGTTGGTATCAGCCCCAGCATTTT.

The chain carries TRBV20-1 and TRBJ2-5; 15 bases are shared with TRBD2. After removal of 5 bases from V and 3 bases from J, the junction contained 7 bases not matched to a gene. Germline V gives CDR1 DFQATT, CDR2 SNEGSKA (reference sequence). CDR3 length: 16 amino acids. DNA of the CDR3: TGCAGTGCTGATCCGGGACTAGCGGGGGGCAAAGAGACCCAGTACTTC. Its protein product is CSADPGLAGGKETQYF.

This clonotype was detected ten times or more. The gene calls are TRBV7-3 and TRBJ1-1; D is unclear. The V end was cut by 5 bases, the J end by 4 bases, with 14 bases between. CDR1 is SGHTA, CDR2 FQGTGA, per germline. The CDR3 consists of 14 residues. The CDR3 region is CASSPSAAGTEAFF. The DNA for the CDR3 is TGTGCCAGCAGCCCGTCGGCCGCGGGCACTGAAGCTTTCTTT.

The J gene is TRBJ1-1, the V gene TRBV12-3 or TRBV12-4; TRBD1 might be the D (5 bases). Trimming left V 4 bases short and J 6 bases short, with 15 bases between. The CDR3 extends over 14 amino acids. The CDR3, as DNA: TGTGCCAGCAGTTCTTTTGGGGGGACGGCTGAAGCTTTCTTT. It yields the protein CASSSFGGTAEAFF.

The V gene is TRBV3-1, the J gene TRBJ1-3; possibly TRBD1 for D (6 bases). V lost 2 bases, J lost 4 bases, and 12 bases lay in between. Per the germline V gene, CDR1 is LGHDT and CDR2 is YNNKEL (reference sequence). The CDR3 runs to 15 residues. The CDR3 sequence is CASSQPGESGNTIYF. As DNA, the CDR3 is TGTGCCAGCAGCCAACCAGGGGAATCAGGAAACACCATATATTTT.

In this sample, this clonotype turned up many times. The chain carries TRBV3-1 and TRBJ1-2, with D hard to call. The germline CDR1 and CDR2 sequences are LGHDT and YNNKEL (reference sequence). Trimming took 0 bases from V and 4 from J, leaving 12 bases between them. This CDR3 is 15 amino acids long. CDR3 amino acids: CASSQDIDGRYGYTF. For the CDR3, the DNA is TGTGCCAGCAGCCAAGATATCGACGGACGCTATGGCTACACCTTC.

The chain links TRBV10-3 to TRBJ1-4, with D possibly TRBD1 on 5 matching bases. The CDR3 sequence is 14 residues long. V was shortened by 6 bases and J by 4 bases, with 12 bases between the two germline ends. CDR1 is ENHRY, CDR2 SYGVKD, per germline. DNA of the CDR3: TGTGCCATCAGGCCGGGACGGGGTAATGAAAAACTGTTTTTT. This gives the protein CAIRPGRGNEKLFF.

This clonotype was picked up many times. This chain joins TRBV28 and TRBJ2-2, with unresolved D. V was shortened by 1 base and J by 3 bases, with 9 bases between the two germline ends. Germline V lookup: CDR1 MDHEN, CDR2 SYDVKM. This CDR3 region has 15 residues. In DNA, the CDR3 is TGTGCCAGCAGTTTATTAAGCGCGGACACCGGGGAGCTGTTTTTT. The encoded protein is CASSLLSADTGELFF.

In this sample, this clonotype turned up many times. This chain joins TRBV6-1 and TRBJ2-5, with TRBD2 matching 8 bases. The V gene end was trimmed by 7 bases and the J gene end by 4 bases; junction bases not matched to a gene: 8. The CDR3 totals 14 residues. Germline V gene sequence: CDR1 MNHNS, CDR2 SASEGT. CDR3 nucleotides: TGTGCCAGCAAACACGGGGGGGCCGGAGAGACCCAGTACTTC. Protein sequence: CASKHGGAGETQYF.

This clonotype has only a few counts. The junction differs from germline at one of its ends, possibly a read error. This sequence joins TRBV6-1 and TRBJ1-2; 7 bases agree with TRBD1. There are 14 residues in the CDR3. Germline-derived CDR1 and CDR2 are MNHNS and SASEGT. The CDR3 sequence is CASREGTASYGYTF. CDR3 nucleotides: TGTGCCAGCAGAGAAGGGACAGCTAGCTATGGCTACACCTTC.

At least ten counts were recorded for this clonotype. This chain connects TRBV5-1 to TRBJ2-1; 11 nucleotides match TRBD1. After removal of 6 bases from V and 0 bases from J, the junction contained 8 bases not matched to a gene. The CDR3 sequence is 17 residues long. CDR1 SGHRS and CDR2 YFSETQ come from the germline V gene. Here the CDR3 DNA reads TGCGCCAGCACCTATGGACAGGGGGCAATCTCCTACAATGAGCAGTTCTTC. Translating gives CASTYGQGAISYNEQFF.

This clonotype was observed many times. The chain couples TRBV7-2 to TRBJ1-1, with unresolved D. Germline V gene lookup returns CDR1 SGHTA and CDR2 FQGNSA. The CDR3 consists of 15 residues. V gave up 5 bases and J gave up 0 bases, with 13 bases separating them. In DNA, the CDR3 is TGTGCCAGCAGCCCCCGGAGCTCGATGAACACTGAAGCTTTCTTT. It codes for CASSPRSSMNTEAFF.

This clonotype showed up many times. The CDR3 here is CAWTTGTSNEQFF. CDR3 coding DNA: TGTGCCTGGACCACCGGGACTAGCAATGAGCAGTTCTTC. The V gene is TRBV30, the J gene TRBJ2-1, with 8 bases lining up with TRBD2. J was trimmed by 6 bases and V by 4 bases; bases with no gene match: 5. Germline CDR1 reads GTSNPN; CDR2 reads SVGIG (reference sequence). The CDR3 is made up of 13 amino acids.